Included here is one T cell receptor beta chain sequence, with context. The repertoire was sequenced with immunoSEQ multiplex PCR; TCRdb's copy has only in-frame clones and lacks some. The sample has some 330,000 clones; approximately 87% are singletons. This record belongs to a study of blood T cell repertoires in COVID-19. Background on the study: Sites in the United States, Italy and Spain provided acute and convalescent COVID-19 samples. Sample material is recorded as cDNA or gDNA derived from T cells, B-cell-depleted T cells, or PBMCs.

Looked up from germline, CDR1 is SGDLS and CDR2 is YYNGEE. Trimming removed 0 bases from V and 4 bases from J, with 10 bases in between. The length of the CDR3 is 14 residues. This receptor was identified in a woman in her forties or fifties with active or convalescent COVID-19. The V and J genes are TRBV9 and TRBJ1-2; a possible D gene is TRBD1 (5 bases). Specimen: peripheral blood. The CDR3 DNA sequence: TGTGCCAGCAGCGTAGACGACAGAAGCTATGGCTACACCTTC. Translation gives CASSVDDRSYGYTF.